The clone carrying this T cell receptor beta chain came up many times. The antigen is undetermined. The data derive from a study of spatial heterogeneity in lung cancer. General study findings and limits: Expanded alpha and beta TCR counts within tumors tracked tumor mutation counts.

This CDR3 contains 14 residues. The junction had 2 bases not matched to a gene; V was cut back by 0 bases and J by 6 bases. Germline loops: CDR1 PRHDT, CDR2 FYEKMQ (reference sequence). TCRdb analysed the 5' RACE reads with MiXCR anew, one entry per CDR3 protein. This repertoire shows approximately 7,000 distinct CDR3 sequences, around 11% found once; its top ten account for roughly 23%. Specified time point: sample taken at primary tumor resection. Untreated early-stage non-small cell lung cancer patients, over 55 in total, were the donors. The TCR comes from a male donor with early-stage non-small cell lung cancer. The chain is built from TRBV13 and TRBJ2-7; TRBD2 matches at 10 bases. The specimen comprised lung tumor tissue, sampled at surgery. The DNA of the CDR3 is TGTGCCAGCAGCTTAGGACTAGCGGGAAGCGAGCAGTACTTC. Its translation is CASSLGLAGSEQYF.